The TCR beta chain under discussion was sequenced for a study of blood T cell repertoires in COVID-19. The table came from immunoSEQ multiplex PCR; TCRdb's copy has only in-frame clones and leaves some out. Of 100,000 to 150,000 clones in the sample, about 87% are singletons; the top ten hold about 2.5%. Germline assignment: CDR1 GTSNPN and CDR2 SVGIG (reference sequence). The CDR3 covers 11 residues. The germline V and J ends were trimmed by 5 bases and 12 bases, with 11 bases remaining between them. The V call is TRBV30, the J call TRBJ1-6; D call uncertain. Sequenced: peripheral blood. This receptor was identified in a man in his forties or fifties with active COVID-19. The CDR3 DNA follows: TGTGCCTGGGGCCTAAATGGACCCCTCCACTTT. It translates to CAWGLNGPLHF.